The 21 T cell receptor beta chains in this list originate from one sample, sequenced in a study of blood T cell repertoires in COVID-19. The protocol was immunoSEQ multiplex PCR, while the TCRdb copy is restricted to in-frame clones and leaves out a portion. The table has roughly 360,000 clones, around 87% seen once. The sample was PBMCs or T cells enriched from blood (not recorded which). These receptors were collected from a woman in her 30s with acute COVID-19.

The CDR3 is CASSTRQGGNSPLHF. The CDR3 DNA is TGTGCCAGTAGTACCCGACAGGGGGGGAATTCACCCCTCCACTTT. The chain couples TRBV19 to TRBJ1-6, with 9 bases identical to TRBD1. CDR1 is LNHDA, CDR2 SQIVND, per germline (reference sequence). The CDR3 loop spans 15 amino acids. Unmatched junction bases numbered 5, after V lost 4 bases and J lost 7 bases.

The CDR3 DNA is TGTGCCAGCAGCTTAACGGGGGTACTCACAGATACGCAGTATTTT. This gives the protein CASSLTGVLTDTQYF. V gene TRBV7-9 combines with J gene TRBJ2-3, with a tentative D call TRBD2 (6 bases). The CDR3 extends over 15 amino acids. The germline V gene has CDR1 SEHNR and CDR2 FQNEAQ (reference sequence). The V gene lost 2 bases and the J gene lost 2 bases, with 11 bases spanning the gap.

This chain links TRBV10-3 with TRBJ2-1, with D possibly matching TRBD2 (5 bases). CDR1 is ENHRY and CDR2 is SYGVKD in the germline V gene. There are 13 residues in the CDR3. Trimming took off 8 bases at V and 6 bases at J, with 14 bases between the two ends. CDR3 sequence reads: CAIDDGGINEQFF. The CDR3 coding sequence is TGTGCCATCGACGACGGAGGCATCAATGAGCAGTTCTTC.

The V call is TRBV20-1, the J call TRBJ1-2; D might be TRBD1 (6 bases). This CDR3 comprises 14 residues. Germline loops: CDR1 DFQATT, CDR2 SNEGSKA (reference sequence). Trimming stripped 3 bases from V and 0 bases from J, with 11 bases between. The CDR3 sequence: CSASSGAANYGYTF. CDR3 bases: TGCAGTGCTAGTTCAGGGGCTGCTAACTATGGCTACACCTTC.

J is TRBJ2-3 and V is TRBV7-2; 7 nucleotides match TRBD1. The CDR3 sequence is 16 residues long. Trimming took 4 bases from V and 0 from J; bases not matched to a gene: 7. Germline assignment: CDR1 SGHTA and CDR2 FQGNSA. The DNA of the CDR3 is TGTGCCAGCAGCTGGGGACAGTCCCCTAGCACAGATACGCAGTATTTT. Amino acids: CASSWGQSPSTDTQYF.

The chain recombines TRBV5-8 with TRBJ1-2; perhaps TRBD1 as D (5 bases). Germline V gene sequence: CDR1 SGHTS, CDR2 YDEGEE. V lost 4 bases, J lost 8 bases, and 15 bases lay in between. The CDR3 runs 13 residues. The CDR3 bases are TGTGCCAGCAGCGCCGACAGCCTGAGGGGCTACACCTTC. This translates into CASSADSLRGYTF.

The chain uses TRBV6-5 and TRBJ2-5; no clear D. Germline values: CDR1 MNHEY, CDR2 SVGAGI. The V and J ends lost 0 bases and 4 bases respectively, with 12 bases between them. CDR3 length equals 15 residues. CDR3: CASSYSVSSVETQYF. In nucleotides, the CDR3 is TGTGCCAGCAGTTACTCGGTTAGTTCGGTAGAGACCCAGTACTTC.

V and J are TRBV28 and TRBJ2-3, with TRBD2 identical over 9 bases. J gave up 7 bases and V 5 bases, and 7 bases lay outside the gene matches. Germline CDR1 and CDR2: MDHEN and SYDVKM. The CDR3 consists of 14 residues. CDR3 sequence reads: CASSLAGSSYTQYF. For the CDR3, the DNA is TGTGCCAGCAGTCTAGCGGGGTCCTCGTATACGCAGTATTTT.

This chain links TRBV6-1 with TRBJ1-6; D gene uncertain. The length of the CDR3 is 14 residues. Germline-derived CDR1 and CDR2 are MNHNS and SASEGT. V lost 0 bases and J 8 bases, leaving 8 bases between the germline ends. Here the CDR3 reads CASSEAGGHSPLHF. In nucleotides, the CDR3 is TGTGCCAGCAGTGAAGCGGGTGGGCATTCACCCCTCCACTTT.

V and J are TRBV19 and TRBJ1-1; D uncertain. The V gene's germline CDR1 is LNHDA and CDR2 SQIVND (reference sequence). Trimming removed 6 bases at V and 4 bases at J, with 12 bases between. The CDR3 is 13 residues long. The CDR3 region is CASSLGSGTEAFF. The CDR3 DNA is TGTGCCAGTAGCCTTGGTTCCGGCACTGAAGCTTTCTTT.

The genes are TRBV6-1 and TRBJ1-2; 7 bases align to TRBD1. This CDR3 contains 15 residues. Trimming at V came to 3 bases and at J to 4 bases, leaving 8 bases not matched to a gene. Germline loops: CDR1 MNHNS, CDR2 SASEGT. Here the CDR3 reads CASSEMLTGAYGYTF. The DNA of the CDR3 is TGTGCCAGCAGTGAGATGTTAACAGGGGCCTATGGCTACACCTTC.

The CDR3, as DNA: TGTGCCAGCTCAGGACAGCGCGCAGAGACCCAGTACTTC. Residues: CASSGQRAETQYF. The V and J genes are TRBV18 and TRBJ2-5, with a tentative D call TRBD1 (6 bases). Between the trimmed V and J ends, which lost 5 bases and 4 bases, there was a span of 11 bases. Germline V CDR1 and CDR2: KGHSH, LQKENI. The CDR3 has 13 residues.

The chain has TRBV7-9 and TRBJ1-1, with TRBD1 matching 8 bases. CDR1 and CDR2 (germline): SEHNR, FQNEAQ (reference sequence). The junction had 5 bases not matched to a gene; V was cut back by 1 base and J by 4 bases. This CDR3 comprises 15 residues. The CDR3 coding sequence is TGTGCCAGCAGCTTAGGGCAGGGGGCAATCACTGAAGCTTTCTTT. Its translation: CASSLGQGAITEAFF.

The V call is TRBV3-1 (or the pseudogene TRBV3-2), the J call TRBJ2-1, with TRBD2 matching 10 bases. Germline assignment: CDR1 LGHDT and CDR2 YNNKEL (reference sequence). CDR3 size: 18 residues. Trimming at V came to 1 base and at J to 5 bases, leaving 11 bases not matched to a gene. CDR3 amino acids: CASSQAPPKRGGHNEQFF. In DNA, the CDR3 is TGTGCCAGCAGCCAAGCCCCACCCAAGCGGGGGGGACACAATGAGCAGTTCTTC.

The chain combines TRBV4-2 with TRBJ1-2; 8 bases fit TRBD1. CDR1 is LGHNA and CDR2 is YNFKEQ in the germline V gene. V was clipped by 1 base and J by 2 bases; unmatched bases: 0. The CDR3 is made up of 14 amino acids. The chain's CDR3 is CASSQGTGNYGYTF. CDR3 DNA: TGTGCCAGCAGCCAAGGGACAGGGAACTATGGCTACACCTTC.

This chain links TRBV30 with TRBJ2-2; no clear D. The V gene's germline CDR1 is GTSNPN and CDR2 SVGIG (reference sequence). The CDR3 sequence is 15 residues long. Trimming took off 2 bases at V and 3 bases at J, with 13 bases between the two ends. CDR3 nucleotide sequence: TGTGCCTGGAGTCTCGGTTCGCCCGACACCGGGGAGCTGTTTTTT. Translating gives CAWSLGSPDTGELFF.

The CDR3 DNA reads as TGTGCCAGCAGTCTACCCGACAGGGGCCTATCTGCAACTAATGAAAAACTGTTTTTT. Translation gives CASSLPDRGLSATNEKLFF. The chain couples TRBV27 to TRBJ1-4; 8 nucleotides align to TRBD1. CDR3 length equals 19 residues. Germline V gene sequence: CDR1 MNHEY, CDR2 SMNVEV (reference sequence). V lost 5 bases and J lost 0; bases outside the gene matches: 14.

Comment on this clone: Germline is not matched at one junction end, which may reflect a read error. The V and J genes are TRBV12-3 or TRBV12-4 and TRBJ2-1; D remains unclear. This CDR3 comprises 11 residues. CDR3 residues: CASSLEGDSFF. CDR3 bases: TGTGCCAGCAGCTTAGAAGGCGACTCGTTCTTC.

This chain joins TRBV5-4 and TRBJ2-1; the match to TRBD1 covers 8 bases. J lost 6 bases, V lost 4 bases, and 9 bases had no gene match. Germline loops: CDR1 SGHNT, CDR2 YYREEE (reference sequence). This CDR3 spans 15 amino acids. For the CDR3, the DNA is TGTGCCAGCAGCATAGGACAGGGTATGCCCAATGAGCAGTTCTTC. Protein product: CASSIGQGMPNEQFF.

The V gene is TRBV5-1, the J gene TRBJ2-2; the D gene is possibly TRBD2 (6 bases). The length of the CDR3 is 17 residues. Trimming removed 4 bases at V and 5 bases at J, with 21 bases between. Looked up from germline, CDR1 is SGHRS and CDR2 is YFSETQ. CDR3 protein: CASSPDRVSGVTGELFF. As DNA, the CDR3 is TGCGCCAGCAGCCCCGATCGGGTGTCGGGGGTAACCGGGGAGCTGTTTTTT.

A word on this clone: Other DNA variants within this sample encode the same CDR3. This chain connects TRBV7-3 to TRBJ2-2; D is perhaps TRBD2 (5 bases). CDR3 length equals 14 residues. Between the trimmed V and J ends, which lost 3 bases and 4 bases, there was a span of 9 bases. CDR1 and CDR2 from the germline V gene are SGHTA and FQGTGA. CDR3 sequence reads: CASSLRGGTGELFF. CDR3 bases: TGTGCCAGCAGCTTGCGAGGAGGCACCGGGGAGCTGTTTTTT.